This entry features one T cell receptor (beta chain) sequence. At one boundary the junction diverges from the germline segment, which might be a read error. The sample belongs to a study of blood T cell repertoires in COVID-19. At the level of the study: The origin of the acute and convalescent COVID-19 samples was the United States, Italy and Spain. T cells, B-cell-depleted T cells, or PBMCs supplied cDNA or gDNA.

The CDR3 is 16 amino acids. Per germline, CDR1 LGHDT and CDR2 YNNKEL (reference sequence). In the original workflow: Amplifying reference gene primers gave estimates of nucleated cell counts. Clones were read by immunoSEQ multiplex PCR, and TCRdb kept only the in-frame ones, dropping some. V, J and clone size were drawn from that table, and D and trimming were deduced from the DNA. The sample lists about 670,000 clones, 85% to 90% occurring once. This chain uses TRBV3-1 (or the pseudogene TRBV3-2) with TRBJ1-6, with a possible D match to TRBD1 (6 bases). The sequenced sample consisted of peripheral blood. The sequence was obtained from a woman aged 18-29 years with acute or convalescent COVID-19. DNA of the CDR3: TGTGCCAGCAGCCAAGATGTGTCAGGGGAAAATTCATCCCTCCACTTT. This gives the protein CASSQDVSGENSSLHF.